These 23 T cell receptor beta chains were sequenced from one sample in a study of control samples from healthy donors and cancer patients. Method: immunoSEQ multiplex PCR; TCRdb's copy keeps in-frame clones and lacks some. The sample holds tens of thousands of clones, 85% to 90% seen once. Sequenced: PBMCs. The source of these receptors is a man aged 55-75 years with colorectal cancer.

CDR3 sequence: CASSRITGAWDYGYTF. The CDR3 DNA follows: TGTGCCAGCAGCAGAATCACAGGGGCTTGGGACTATGGCTACACCTTC. This sequence joins TRBV5-6 and TRBJ1-2; 7 bases fit TRBD1. The CDR3 runs 16 residues. Trimming cost V 4 bases and J 3 bases; bases outside gene matches: 12. Germline loops: CDR1 SGHDT, CDR2 YYEEEE.

V usage is TRBV2 and J usage is TRBJ2-3; 12 bases agree with TRBD2. The junction had 11 bases not matched to a gene; V was cut back by 4 bases and J by 9 bases. Germline-derived CDR1 and CDR2 are SNHLY and FYNNEI. The CDR3 sequence is 16 residues long. The CDR3 DNA reads TGTGCCAGCAGTGTAGGACTAGCGGGGCCCGGTGGGACGCAGTATTTT. Its translation is CASSVGLAGPGGTQYF.

V usage is TRBV2 and J usage is TRBJ2-5; tentative D call: TRBD2 (6 bases). CDR1 is SNHLY and CDR2 is FYNNEI in the germline V gene. The CDR3 spans 14 residues. V was cut by 3 bases and J by 4 bases, with 12 bases left in between. The CDR3 DNA reads TGTGCCAGCAGTGAGGAGGGACTGGGAGAGACCCAGTACTTC. Amino acid sequence: CASSEEGLGETQYF.

The V call is TRBV29-1, the J call TRBJ1-2, with TRBD1 matching 7 bases. Germline loops: CDR1 SQVTM, CDR2 ANQGSEA. Losses at the gene ends were 4 bases for V and 4 bases for J; bases not matched to a gene: 3. CDR3 length: 12 amino acids. The CDR3 sequence is CSVGEGAYGYTF. CDR3 DNA sequence: TGCAGCGTTGGTGAGGGGGCCTATGGCTACACCTTC.

The V call is TRBV11-3, the J call TRBJ2-5, with D perhaps TRBD1 (5 bases). The CDR3 spans 16 residues. Germline V CDR1 and CDR2: SGHNT, YENEEA. V dropped 4 bases and J dropped 4 bases, with 19 bases sitting between them. The CDR3 DNA is TGTGCCAGCAGCTCCGGGCCTAGGGGCCCCGGAGAGACCCAGTACTTC. Translating gives CASSSGPRGPGETQYF.

The chain joins TRBV7-3 to TRBJ2-1; 10 bases match TRBD1. After removal of 5 bases from V and 15 bases from J, the junction contained 7 bases not matched to a gene. This CDR3 spans 12 amino acids. Germline CDR1 and CDR2: SGHTA and FQGTGA. CDR3 bases: TGTGCCAGCAGCCACGGGACAGGGGTACGGTTCTTC. Amino acids: CASSHGTGVRFF.

V usage is TRBV7-8 and J usage is TRBJ1-6; TRBD1 matches at 8 bases. The CDR3 sequence is 16 residues long. CDR1 is SGHVS, CDR2 FQNEAQ, per germline. The junction had 12 bases not matched to a gene; V was cut back by 4 bases and J by 10 bases. The DNA of the CDR3 is TGTGCCAGCAGCTACCCGAGAGACAGGGGTTGGTCACCCCTCCACTTT. Amino acids: CASSYPRDRGWSPLHF.

This rearrangement joins TRBV19 to TRBJ1-5; D might be TRBD1 (5 bases). With 10 bases removed from V and 7 bases from J, the gap between germline ends came to 11 bases. Germline V CDR1 and CDR2: LNHDA, SQIVND (reference sequence). This CDR3 is built from 11 residues. Written as DNA, the CDR3 is TGTGCCACGGGGGTCAGCCAGCCCCAGCATTTT. Translation gives CATGVSQPQHF.

The rearrangement links TRBV7-3 to TRBJ2-7, with 8 bases aligning to TRBD1. From germline, CDR1 is SGHTA and CDR2 FQGTGA. Germline trimming cut 1 base from V and 3 bases from J; bases unmatched to any gene: 5. This CDR3 contains 15 residues. CDR3 residues: CASSLNPGTGYEQYF. CDR3 DNA sequence: TGTGCCAGCAGCTTAAACCCGGGGACAGGCTACGAGCAGTACTTC.

The rearrangement joins TRBV2 to TRBJ2-1; D might be TRBD1 (6 bases). This CDR3 has 13 amino acids. The V end was cut by 3 bases, the J end by 6 bases, with 9 bases between. Germline V lookup: CDR1 SNHLY, CDR2 FYNNEI. Written as DNA, the CDR3 is TGTGCCAGCAGTGATACAGGGATCAATGAGCAGTTCTTC. This gives the protein CASSDTGINEQFF.

The chain couples TRBV19 to TRBJ2-7; D is ambiguous. Germline V CDR1 and CDR2: LNHDA, SQIVND (reference sequence). The CDR3 consists of 14 residues. Trimming left V 6 bases short and J 0 bases short, with 12 bases between. The CDR3 here is CASSPHMVSYEQYF. Here the CDR3 DNA reads TGTGCCAGTAGCCCCCACATGGTCTCCTACGAGCAGTACTTC.

The chain recombines TRBV28 with TRBJ2-3, with 8 bases lining up with TRBD1. The CDR3 extends over 16 amino acids. V shed 3 bases, J shed 2 bases, and the junction held 7 bases outside the gene matches. CDR1 is MDHEN and CDR2 is SYDVKM in the germline V gene. The CDR3 sequence is CASSFQQTGATDTQYF. DNA for the CDR3: TGTGCCAGCAGTTTCCAGCAGACAGGGGCCACAGATACGCAGTATTTT.

V is TRBV7-2 and J is TRBJ2-6, with 9 bases that match TRBD2. CDR3 length: 17 residues. Germline CDR1 SGHTA, CDR2 FQGNSA. V gave up 5 bases and J gave up 2 bases; unmatched junction bases: 7. The CDR3 here is CASSARPSGAGANVLTF. Written as DNA, the CDR3 is TGTGCCAGCAGCGCGAGACCTAGCGGGGCTGGGGCCAACGTCCTGACTTTC.

This chain joins TRBV19 and TRBJ2-7; D might be TRBD2 (6 bases). The CDR3 runs to 13 residues. Germline loops: CDR1 LNHDA, CDR2 SQIVND (reference sequence). V was clipped by 5 bases and J by 3 bases, with 11 bases between them. CDR3 amino acids: CASSDPGVYEQYF. The CDR3 nucleotides read TGTGCCAGTAGTGATCCGGGGGTCTACGAGCAGTACTTC.

The rearrangement uses TRBV2 and TRBJ2-1, with 7 bases fitting TRBD2. Trimming at V came to 2 bases and at J to 7 bases, leaving 8 bases not matched to a gene. The CDR3 runs 15 residues. CDR1 and CDR2 from the germline V gene are SNHLY and FYNNEI. The DNA for the CDR3 is TGTGCCAGCAGTGAACGAGGGCAGGGAGGGAATGAGCAGTTCTTC. It translates to CASSERGQGGNEQFF.

V usage is TRBV7-2 and J usage is TRBJ2-7; D tentatively reads TRBD1 or TRBD2 (5 bases each). CDR1 is SGHTA and CDR2 is FQGNSA in the germline V gene. Trimming shortened V by 4 bases and J by 2 bases, and 15 bases separated the two germline ends. The CDR3 totals 15 residues. CDR3 sequence: CASSYSQGPPYEQYF. The CDR3 DNA reads TGTGCCAGCAGCTACAGCCAGGGACCCCCCTACGAGCAGTACTTC.

The rearrangement links TRBV5-6 to TRBJ1-2; the D gene is possibly TRBD1 (6 bases). CDR3 length: 14 amino acids. Germline loops: CDR1 SGHDT, CDR2 YYEEEE. The ends were cut back, 0 bases at V and 4 bases at J, with 10 bases in the middle. The CDR3 DNA sequence: TGTGCCAGCAGCTTGGGAGGACAGTCCTATGGCTACACCTTC. It encodes CASSLGGQSYGYTF. The whole variable domain, remainder taken from reference TRBV5-6 and TRBJ1-2, is DAGVTQSPTHLIKTRGQQVTLRCSPKSGHDTVSWYQQALGQGPQFIFQYYEEEERQRGNFPDRFSGHQFPNYSSELNVNALLLGDSALYLCASSLGGQSYGYTFGSGTRLTVV.

The V and J genes are TRBV6-5 and TRBJ1-2, with 7 positions matching TRBD1. V trimming: 6 bases; J trimming: 3 bases; junction bases outside the gene matches: 10. This CDR3 is 15 amino acids long. Germline V lookup: CDR1 MNHEY, CDR2 SVGAGI. The CDR3 region has the DNA TGTGCCAGCAGCGTACAGGGGACACCTTACTATGGCTACACCTTC. It specifies CASSVQGTPYYGYTF.

V gene TRBV5-1 combines with J gene TRBJ1-2; D is undetermined. Trimming took 0 bases from V and 4 from J, leaving 10 bases between them. Germline loops: CDR1 SGHRS, CDR2 YFSETQ. The CDR3 totals 14 residues. CDR3 nucleotide sequence: TGCGCCAGCAGCTTGGTGGAGGGATCCTATGGCTACACCTTC. It yields the protein CASSLVEGSYGYTF.

The CDR3 here is CASSDPQPQHF. The DNA for the CDR3 is TGTGCCAGCAGTGACCCTCAGCCCCAGCATTTT. The V gene is TRBV6-1, the J gene TRBJ1-5; no definite D call. V lost 3 bases, J lost 6 bases, and 3 bases lay in between. The CDR3 loop spans 11 amino acids. Germline V lookup: CDR1 MNHNS, CDR2 SASEGT.

This CDR3 reads CASSIMGPGRQNTEAFF. The CDR3 DNA reads as TGTGCCAGTAGTATAATGGGCCCGGGACGGCAGAACACTGAAGCTTTCTTT. The V call is TRBV19, the J call TRBJ1-1; D might be TRBD1 (5 bases). The V end was cut by 2 bases, the J end by 1 base, with 17 bases between. From germline, CDR1 is LNHDA and CDR2 SQIVND (reference sequence). This CDR3 is 17 amino acids long.

The chain couples TRBV6-5 to TRBJ2-7, with 8 bases matching TRBD2. Germline V lookup: CDR1 MNHEY, CDR2 SVGAGI. The trim removed 5 bases at V and 4 bases at J, leaving 10 bases unmatched. The CDR3 is made up of 15 amino acids. The CDR3 sequence is CASSTTGTSLYEQYF. The CDR3 DNA reads as TGTGCCAGCAGTACTACCGGGACTAGTCTATACGAGCAGTACTTC.

The CDR3 reads CASSSRGGALNEQFF. Written as DNA, the CDR3 is TGTGCCAGCAGCTCCAGAGGGGGGGCCTTGAATGAGCAGTTCTTC. The rearrangement joins TRBV6-2 or TRBV6-3 to TRBJ2-1; weak D call: TRBD2 (7 bases). Germline V lookup: CDR1 MNHEY, CDR2 SVGEGT. This CDR3 region has 15 residues. Trimming removed 6 bases from V and 7 bases from J, with 19 bases in between.